The rows below give T cell receptor beta chains drawn from one sample of a study of blood T cell repertoires in COVID-19. The data were produced by immunoSEQ multiplex PCR, yet TCRdb's version contains in-frame clones alone and is incomplete. This sample yields about 140,000 clones, of which roughly 81% are seen a single time; approximately 9% belongs to the top ten. The sample comprised peripheral blood. The source of these receptors is a woman between 45 and 60 years old with active or convalescent COVID-19. The CDR3 runs from the conserved cysteine through the conserved F or W. D genes are given only for firm matches. Clone size is not always given. Where it is, it says once, few, many or a class for expanded clones.

abundance: few; d_gene: NA; len: 16; v_gene: TRBV18; j_gene: TRBJ1-3; CDR3nt: TGTGCCAGCTCACCCTCAAGCCTGACAGCAGGAAACACCATATATTTT; CDR3aa: CASSPSSLTAGNTIYF
abundance: medium-sized; d_gene: TRBD2; len: 13; v_gene: TRBV28; j_gene: TRBJ2-1; CDR3nt: TGTGCCAGCAGTTTAGTTGGGCGGGGGGAGCAGTTCTTC; CDR3aa: CASSLVGRGEQFF
abundance: NA; d_gene: TRBD1; len: 15; v_gene: TRBV7-2; j_gene: TRBJ1-2; CDR3nt: TGTGCCAGCAGCCCACCTGGGAGACAGGGCGGCGGCTACACCTTC; CDR3aa: CASSPPGRQGGGYTF
abundance: NA; d_gene: NA; len: 16; v_gene: TRBV18; j_gene: TRBJ1-4; CDR3nt: TGTGCCAGCTCACCTCTCGGGATATCAACTAATGAAAAACTGTTTTTT; CDR3aa: CASSPLGISTNEKLFF
abundance: NA; d_gene: NA; len: 13; v_gene: TRBV14; j_gene: TRBJ1-1; CDR3nt: TGTGCCAGCAGCCCTGGGCGGAGGGGTGAAGCTTTCTTT; CDR3aa: CASSPGRRGEAFF
abundance: NA; d_gene: TRBD2; len: 17; v_gene: TRBV7-2; j_gene: TRBJ2-3; CDR3nt: TGTGCCAGCAGCCGGGGCGGGGGGGGCCTGAGCACAGATACGCAGTATTTT; CDR3aa: CASSRGGGGLSTDTQYF
abundance: NA; d_gene: NA; len: 17; v_gene: TRBV7-9; j_gene: TRBJ2-1; CDR3nt: TGTGCCAGCAGCTTCGGGAGTCCCCTTCAATCCTACAATGAGCAGTTCTTC; CDR3aa: CASSFGSPLQSYNEQFF
abundance: NA; d_gene: NA; len: 15; v_gene: TRBV6-5; j_gene: TRBJ2-2; CDR3nt: TGTGCCAGCAGCGTTCTAGCCACGAACACCGGGGAGCTGTTTTTT; CDR3aa: CASSVLATNTGELFF
abundance: few; d_gene: NA; len: 14; v_gene: TRBV28; j_gene: TRBJ1-5; CDR3nt: TGTGCCAGCAGGCCTAACGGGAACTATCAGCCCCAGCATTTT; CDR3aa: CASRPNGNYQPQHF
abundance: NA; d_gene: NA; len: 12; v_gene: TRBV11-2; j_gene: TRBJ2-2; CDR3nt: TGTGCCAGCAGTCGTAGTGGGCGGGAGCTGTTTTTT; CDR3aa: CASSRSGRELFF
abundance: NA; d_gene: NA; len: 16; v_gene: TRBV24-1; j_gene: TRBJ2-5; CDR3nt: TGTGCCACCAGCCCAGGCCCGGGTGCGGGGCAAGAGACCCAGTACTTC; CDR3aa: CATSPGPGAGQETQYF
abundance: NA; d_gene: NA; len: 17; v_gene: TRBV4-2; j_gene: TRBJ2-2; CDR3nt: TGTGCCAGCAGCCAAGATTTTGGGGGGACCCTGAGCGGGGAGCTGTTTTTT; CDR3aa: CASSQDFGGTLSGELFF
abundance: NA; d_gene: TRBD2; len: 16; v_gene: TRBV15; j_gene: TRBJ2-7; CDR3nt: TGTGCCACCAGCAGAGCTTTAGGACTAGCTGCCTACGAGCAGTACTTC; CDR3aa: CATSRALGLAAYEQYF
abundance: NA; d_gene: NA; len: 13; v_gene: TRBV2; j_gene: TRBJ2-3; CDR3nt: TGTGCCAGCAGTGCAGACTTCACAGATACGCAGTATTTT; CDR3aa: CASSADFTDTQYF
abundance: NA; d_gene: NA; len: 13; v_gene: TRBV30; j_gene: TRBJ1-2; CDR3nt: TGTGCCTGGAAAAGTGCCAGTAACTATGGCTACACCTTC; CDR3aa: CAWKSASNYGYTF
abundance: NA; d_gene: TRBD1; len: 16; v_gene: TRBV6-2/TRBV6-3; j_gene: TRBJ2-7; CDR3nt: TGTGCCAGCAGTTGGACAGGGGAGCGTTCGACCGACGAGCAGTACTTC; CDR3aa: CASSWTGERSTDEQYF
abundance: once; d_gene: NA; len: 15; v_gene: TRBV18; j_gene: TRBJ1-1; CDR3nt: TGTGCCAGCTCACCAGGAGGGGTGGAGAACACTGAAGCTTTCTTT; CDR3aa: CASSPGGVENTEAFF
abundance: NA; d_gene: NA; len: 15; v_gene: TRBV4-3; j_gene: TRBJ1-2; CDR3nt: TGCGCCAGCAGCCCCTCCGTCGGCGGCTACTATGGCTACACCTTC; CDR3aa: CASSPSVGGYYGYTF
abundance: NA; d_gene: NA; len: 14; v_gene: TRBV7-9; j_gene: TRBJ1-4; CDR3nt: TGTGCCAGCAGCCCTACGCGCAGGGATGAAAAACTGTTTTTT; CDR3aa: CASSPTRRDEKLFF
abundance: NA; d_gene: NA; len: 14; v_gene: TRBV7-2; j_gene: TRBJ2-3; CDR3nt: TGTGCCAGCAGCTTTAAAGCGTATCAGGATACGCAGTATTTT; CDR3aa: CASSFKAYQDTQYF
abundance: NA; d_gene: NA; len: 14; v_gene: TRBV6-5; j_gene: TRBJ2-1; CDR3nt: TGTGCCAGCAGTTACGGCAGATTAAGAAATGAGCAGTTCTTC; CDR3aa: CASSYGRLRNEQFF
abundance: NA; d_gene: TRBD2; len: 14; v_gene: TRBV5-1; j_gene: TRBJ2-3; CDR3nt: TGCGCCAGCAGCTTCTCGGGGGGAACAGATACGCAGTATTTT; CDR3aa: CASSFSGGTDTQYF
abundance: few; d_gene: TRBD1; len: 15; v_gene: TRBV5-1; j_gene: TRBJ2-7; CDR3nt: TGCGCCAGCAGTATTACCGGGACAGGGGGGGACGAGCAGTACTTC; CDR3aa: CASSITGTGGDEQYF
abundance: once; d_gene: TRBD1; len: 15; v_gene: TRBV18; j_gene: TRBJ1-3; CDR3nt: TGTGCCAGCTCACCCGGACAGGGAGTTCGAAACACCATATATTTT; CDR3aa: CASSPGQGVRNTIYF
abundance: NA; d_gene: NA; len: 15; v_gene: TRBV7-9; j_gene: TRBJ1-6; CDR3nt: TGTGCCAGCAGCGACAGGAACCTTGGGGGTTCACCCCTCCACTTT; CDR3aa: CASSDRNLGGSPLHF
abundance: NA; d_gene: NA; len: 14; v_gene: TRBV4-3; j_gene: TRBJ2-2; CDR3nt: TGCGCCAGCAGCCAAGTAATAACAGTGGGGGAGCTGTTTTTT; CDR3aa: CASSQVITVGELFF
abundance: NA; d_gene: TRBD2; len: 15; v_gene: TRBV18; j_gene: TRBJ2-3; CDR3nt: TGTGCCAGCTGGGGACTAGCGGTTAGCACAGATACGCAGTATTTT; CDR3aa: CASWGLAVSTDTQYF
abundance: NA; d_gene: TRBD1; len: 15; v_gene: TRBV6-5; j_gene: TRBJ1-6; CDR3nt: TGTGCCAGCAGGGGACAACAGGGGGGAAATTCACCCCTCCACTTT; CDR3aa: CASRGQQGGNSPLHF
abundance: NA; d_gene: NA; len: 14; v_gene: TRBV10-3; j_gene: TRBJ1-1; CDR3nt: TGTGCCATCAGTGAGGAACAGGGAAGCACTGAAGCTTTCTTT; CDR3aa: CAISEEQGSTEAFF
abundance: once; d_gene: NA; len: 12; v_gene: TRBV10-3; j_gene: TRBJ1-2; CDR3nt: TGTGCCATCAGTGTTGAGGACTATGGCTACACCTTC; CDR3aa: CAISVEDYGYTF
abundance: NA; d_gene: NA; len: 14; v_gene: TRBV24-1; j_gene: TRBJ1-1; CDR3nt: TGTGCCACCAGTGAGGGGCTGGGGGGCACTGAAGCTTTCTTT; CDR3aa: CATSEGLGGTEAFF
abundance: few; d_gene: NA; len: 15; v_gene: TRBV5-1; j_gene: TRBJ1-6; CDR3nt: TGCGCCAGCAGCTTGAGGGCCGGGGATAATTCACCCCTCCACTTT; CDR3aa: CASSLRAGDNSPLHF
abundance: NA; d_gene: TRBD2; len: 20; v_gene: TRBV9; j_gene: TRBJ2-5; CDR3nt: TGTGCCAGCAGCGTAGGAGAACTAGCGGGAGGGTCTAGATTGGGAGAGACCCAGTACTTC; CDR3aa: CASSVGELAGGSRLGETQYF
abundance: NA; d_gene: NA; len: 14; v_gene: TRBV9; j_gene: TRBJ2-6; CDR3nt: TGTGCCAGCAGCAAACAGTCTGGGGCCAACGTCCTGACTTTC; CDR3aa: CASSKQSGANVLTF
abundance: NA; d_gene: NA; len: 16; v_gene: TRBV7-3; j_gene: TRBJ1-6; CDR3nt: TGTGCCAGCAGCTTAGGCGGAGACCCCTTTAGGTCACCCCTCCACTTT; CDR3aa: CASSLGGDPFRSPLHF
abundance: NA; d_gene: NA; len: 15; v_gene: TRBV19; j_gene: TRBJ1-3; CDR3nt: TGTGCCAGTAGTATGTCGGCGGGCTCTGGAAACACCATATATTTT; CDR3aa: CASSMSAGSGNTIYF